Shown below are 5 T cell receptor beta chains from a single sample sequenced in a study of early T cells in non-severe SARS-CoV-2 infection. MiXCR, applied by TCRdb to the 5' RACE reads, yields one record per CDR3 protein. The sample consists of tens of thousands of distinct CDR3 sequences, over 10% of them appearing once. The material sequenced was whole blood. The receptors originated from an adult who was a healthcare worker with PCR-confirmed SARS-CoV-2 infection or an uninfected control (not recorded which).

The chain's CDR3 is CASSFDRADTQYF. CDR3 DNA sequence: TGTGCCAGCAGCTTCGACAGGGCAGATACGCAGTATTTT. The rearrangement links TRBV7-3 to TRBJ2-3; 7 positions match TRBD1. CDR3 length: 13 amino acids. The J segment lost 4 bases and the V segment lost 3 bases, leaving 1 base of the junction unmatched. CDR1 is SGHTA and CDR2 is FQGTGA in the germline V gene.

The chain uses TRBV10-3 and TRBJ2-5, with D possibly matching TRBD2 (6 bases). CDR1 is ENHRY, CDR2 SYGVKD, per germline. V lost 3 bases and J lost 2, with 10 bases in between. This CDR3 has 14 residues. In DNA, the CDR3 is TGTGCCATCAGTGATGAAGGACTACAAGAGACCCAGTACTTC. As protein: CAISDEGLQETQYF.

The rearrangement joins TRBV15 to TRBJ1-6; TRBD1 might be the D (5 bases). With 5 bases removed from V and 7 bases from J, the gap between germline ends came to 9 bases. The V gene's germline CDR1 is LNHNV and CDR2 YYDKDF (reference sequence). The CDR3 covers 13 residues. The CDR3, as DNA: TGTGCCACCAGCCTCGGGGGGAATTCACCCCTCCACTTT. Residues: CATSLGGNSPLHF.

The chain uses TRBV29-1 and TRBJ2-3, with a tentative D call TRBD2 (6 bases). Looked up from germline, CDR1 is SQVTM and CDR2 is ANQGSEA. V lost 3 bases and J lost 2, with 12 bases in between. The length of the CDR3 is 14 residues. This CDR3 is CSVEGRGNTDTQYF. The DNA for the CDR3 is TGCAGCGTTGAGGGACGGGGGAACACAGATACGCAGTATTTT.

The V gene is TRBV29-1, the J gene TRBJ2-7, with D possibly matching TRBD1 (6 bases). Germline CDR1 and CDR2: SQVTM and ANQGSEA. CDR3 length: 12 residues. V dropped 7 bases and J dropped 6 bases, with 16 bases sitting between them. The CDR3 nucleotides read TGCAGCGGAGCAGGGGTTGCGAGCGAGCAGTACTTC. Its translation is CSGAGVASEQYF.